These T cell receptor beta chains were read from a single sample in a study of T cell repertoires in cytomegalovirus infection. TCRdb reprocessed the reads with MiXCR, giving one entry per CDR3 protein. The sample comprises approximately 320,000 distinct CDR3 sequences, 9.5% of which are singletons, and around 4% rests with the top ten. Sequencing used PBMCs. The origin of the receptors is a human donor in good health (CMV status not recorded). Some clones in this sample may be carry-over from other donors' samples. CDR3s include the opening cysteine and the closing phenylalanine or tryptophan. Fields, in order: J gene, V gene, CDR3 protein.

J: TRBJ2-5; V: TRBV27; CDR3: CASSLLGFGAQETQYF
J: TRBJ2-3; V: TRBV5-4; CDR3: CASSSEGPAGDTQYF
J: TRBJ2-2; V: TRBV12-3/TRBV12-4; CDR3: CATTTNTGELFF
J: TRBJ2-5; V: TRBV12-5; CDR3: CASGASRAQYF
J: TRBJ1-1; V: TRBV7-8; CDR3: CASSLKWARSEAFF
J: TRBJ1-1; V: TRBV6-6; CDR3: CASSYSSANTEAFF
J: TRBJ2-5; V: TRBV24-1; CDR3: CATSDPGTEKETQYF
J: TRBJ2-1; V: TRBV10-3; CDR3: CAISEGLAGNNEQFF
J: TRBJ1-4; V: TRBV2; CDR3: CASSVRGDRLIPNEKLFF
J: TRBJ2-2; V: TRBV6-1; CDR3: CASSYGDLLELFF
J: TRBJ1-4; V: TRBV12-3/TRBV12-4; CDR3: CASTLREGGKLFF
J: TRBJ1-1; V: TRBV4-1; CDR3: CASTELQGGTEAFF
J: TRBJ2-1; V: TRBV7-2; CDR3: CASSYGTLQGLAVYNEQFF
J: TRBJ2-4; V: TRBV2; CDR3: CASRRSTSGGSKNIQYF
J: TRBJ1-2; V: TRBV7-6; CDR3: CASSPSRGQTYGYTF
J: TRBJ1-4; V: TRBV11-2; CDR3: CASSLGVGGTNEKLFF
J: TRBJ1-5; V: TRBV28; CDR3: CASRSGVQPQHF
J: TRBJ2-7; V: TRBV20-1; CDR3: CSARDTGGTYEQYF
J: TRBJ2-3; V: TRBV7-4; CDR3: CASSPHSGASTDTQYF
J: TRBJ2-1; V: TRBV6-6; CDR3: CASSPDPGTSPWSYYNEQFF
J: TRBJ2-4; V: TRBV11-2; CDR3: CASSEKTSIYLAKNIQYF
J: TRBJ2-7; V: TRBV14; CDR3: CASSQAGIPGEQYF
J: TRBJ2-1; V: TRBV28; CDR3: CASSSGTGSNEQFF
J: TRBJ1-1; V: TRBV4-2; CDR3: CASSQEPGINTEAFF
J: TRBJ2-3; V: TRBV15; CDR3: CATSRGGIRTDTQYF
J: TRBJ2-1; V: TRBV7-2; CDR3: CASSLGPTGAHEQFF
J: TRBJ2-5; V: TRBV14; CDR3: CASSQAQGLAGGETQYF
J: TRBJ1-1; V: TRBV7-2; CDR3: CASSPQTGWTEAFF
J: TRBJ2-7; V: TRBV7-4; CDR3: CASSLEALLTYEQYF
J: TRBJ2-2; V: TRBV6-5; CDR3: CASSYLLSIKNTGELFF
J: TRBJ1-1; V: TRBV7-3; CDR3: CASSSMGTAAFF
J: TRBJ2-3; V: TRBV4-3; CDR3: CASSQTGTSGRAGTDTQYF
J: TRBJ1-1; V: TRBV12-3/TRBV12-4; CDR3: CASSSLTGNTEAFF
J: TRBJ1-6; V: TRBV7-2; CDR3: CASTQGGSPLHF
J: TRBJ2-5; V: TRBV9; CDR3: CASSSNQASGIETQYF
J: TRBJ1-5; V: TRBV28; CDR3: CASSLYYGGENSNQPQHF
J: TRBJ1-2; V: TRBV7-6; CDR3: CASSRADYGYTF
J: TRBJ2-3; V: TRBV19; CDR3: CASSITTGWGTGYTQYF
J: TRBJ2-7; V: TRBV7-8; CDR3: CASSGSKKRVPSYEQYF
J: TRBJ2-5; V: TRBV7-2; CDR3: CASSLGNLAGGGETQYF
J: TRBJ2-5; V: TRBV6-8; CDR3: CASSYCGWAYQETQYF
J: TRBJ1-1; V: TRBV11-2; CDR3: CASSYSGTGGRYGEAFF